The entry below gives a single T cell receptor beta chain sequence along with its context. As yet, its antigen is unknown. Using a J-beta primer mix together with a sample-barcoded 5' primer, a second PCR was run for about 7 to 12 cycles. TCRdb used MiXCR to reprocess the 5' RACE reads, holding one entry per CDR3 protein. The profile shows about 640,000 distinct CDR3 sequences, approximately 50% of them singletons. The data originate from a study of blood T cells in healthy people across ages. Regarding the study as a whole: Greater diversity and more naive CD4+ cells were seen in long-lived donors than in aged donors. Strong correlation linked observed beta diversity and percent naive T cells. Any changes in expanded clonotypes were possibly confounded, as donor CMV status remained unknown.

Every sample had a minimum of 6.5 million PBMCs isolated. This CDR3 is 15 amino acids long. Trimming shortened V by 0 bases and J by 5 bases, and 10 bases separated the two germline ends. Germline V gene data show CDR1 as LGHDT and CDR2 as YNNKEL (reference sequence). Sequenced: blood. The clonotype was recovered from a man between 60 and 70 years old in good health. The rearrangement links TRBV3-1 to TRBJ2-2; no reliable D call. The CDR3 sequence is CASSQDMTGTGELFF. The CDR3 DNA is TGTGCCAGCAGCCAAGATATGACTGGGACCGGGGAGCTGTTTTTT.